This TCR beta chain stems from a study of cytomegalovirus exposure and HLA in healthy donors. PCR amplification relied on 60 Vbeta primers (plus 13 Jbeta primers). Assay used: immunoSEQ multiplex PCR; TCRdb lists only in-frame clones, some missing. The data contain 120,000 or so clones, around 84% of them singletons. As to this clone: Its antigen is undetermined.

Study results and caveats: In a later analysis, a genetic analysis reported fewer productive-TCR N-insertions in an Asian-associated ancestry cluster than the cohort average. Certain sequence variants were highly shared and formed a cluster, and this cluster was likely a sequencing artifact. Differences between HLA loci emerged in a later analysis of TCR association rates, with DRB1 most and HLA-C fewest. Earlier findings revealed that most TCR beta V segments proved productive either about 87% or about 30% of the time.

Trimming removed 3 bases from V and 1 base from J; junction bases left unmatched: 1. This CDR3 has 14 residues. Germline V lookup: CDR1 MNHNS, CDR2 SASEGT. This clonotype was obtained from a man aged 18 to 35 in good health and CMV-seronegative. The sample was PBMCs. The chain employs TRBV6-1 and TRBJ2-7; 9 bases align to TRBD2. The CDR3 nucleotides read TGTGCCAGCAGTGAGAGCGGGGGGTCCTACGAGCAGTACTTC. Its translation is CASSESGGSYEQYF.